One sample yielded the 8 T cell receptor beta chains listed below, sequenced in a study of T cells expressing NK-cell markers. TCRdb re-called the 5' RACE reads and shows each CDR3 protein once, DNA omitted. This sample's table has 120,000 to 150,000 distinct CDR3 sequences. Sequenced material: blood T cells: a sorted CD56 or NKG2C T cell subset, CD4+ or CD8+ T cells, or bulk PBMC T cells (not recorded which). All receptors derive from a man younger than 35 in good health.

The rearrangement joins TRBV12-3 or TRBV12-4 to TRBJ2-7; TCRdb designates TRBD2, a call that cannot be tested without DNA. The CDR3 has 13 amino acids. The CDR3 sequence is CASKGEGSHEQYF.

This chain joins TRBV9 and TRBJ2-1. CDR1 and CDR2 from the germline V gene are SGDLS and YYNGEE. The CDR3 runs to 12 residues. CDR3 sequence: CASSGLNNEQFF.

V and J are TRBV7-9 and TRBJ2-1. Per germline, CDR1 SEHNR and CDR2 FQNEAQ (reference sequence). The CDR3 loop spans 13 amino acids. CDR3 protein: CASSSLSLGEQFF.

The J gene is TRBJ2-2, the V gene TRBV15; the D call from TCRdb, TRBD1, cannot be confirmed without DNA. The CDR3 runs to 14 residues. Germline V gene data show CDR1 as LNHNV and CDR2 as YYDKDF (reference sequence). CDR3 amino acids: CATIQASNTGELFF.

V is TRBV7-8 and J is TRBJ2-3. The CDR3 has 16 residues. The V gene's germline CDR1 is SGHVS and CDR2 FQNEAQ. The CDR3 here is CASSRTRLGISDTQYF.

The V call is TRBV29-1, the J call TRBJ2-5; lacking DNA, the TRBD1 call made by TCRdb goes unchecked. The CDR3 length is 12 residues. CDR1 SQVTM and CDR2 ANQGSEA come from the germline V gene. CDR3 sequence reads: CSVEDQGGTQYF.

The V and J genes are TRBV24-1 and TRBJ2-1; TCRdb indicates TRBD2, and absent DNA this call remains unverified. The CDR3 extends over 13 amino acids. Looked up from germline, CDR1 is KGHDR and CDR2 is SFDVKD. The CDR3 region is CATPGGPPREQFF.

The chain combines TRBV6-1 with TRBJ1-1; the D call of TRBD1 rests on TCRdb alone, since no DNA is present to check it. From germline, CDR1 is MNHNS and CDR2 SASEGT. This CDR3 is 16 amino acids long. CDR3 protein: CASSEAGGQGNTEAFF.